The rows below give T cell receptor beta chains drawn from one sample of a study of OX40 agonist ivuxolimab in advanced cancers. The table came from immunoSEQ multiplex PCR; TCRdb's copy has only in-frame clones and leaves some out. The data contain 65,000 to 95,000 clones, almost 90% of them singletons. Sequenced here: CD4+ or CD8+ T cells sorted from blood, sampled in a trial of the OX40 agonist ivuxolimab. Every receptor here comes from an adult with an advanced solid tumor such as melanoma, head and neck, liver or kidney cancer. Each CDR3 is given with its conserved first and last residue. Each record gives: V gene, J gene, CDR3 length, CDR3 protein.

TRBV6-5,TRBJ1-6,14,CASGGTDRDSPLHF
TRBV5-1,TRBJ2-5,17,CASSLLGLAGGRETQYF
TRBV9,TRBJ2-2,16,CASSVSSGPDTGELFF
TRBV7-3,TRBJ2-2,16,CASSRASGNLHGELFF
TRBV18,TRBJ2-1,13,CASSPPGGREQFF
TRBV4-1,TRBJ1-5,13,CASSQLGGQPQHF
TRBV19,TRBJ1-1,13,CASTPGGNTEAFF
TRBV4-1,TRBJ1-5,13,CASSPAGTQPQHF
TRBV18,TRBJ2-1,13,CASSPGQNNEQFF
TRBV6-6,TRBJ2-1,14,CASSPRGEGYEQFF
TRBV9,TRBJ2-1,13,CASSVDRGNEQFF
TRBV7-7,TRBJ1-5,13,CASSLEPGQPQHF
TRBV19,TRBJ2-5,14,CASSTGQGPIIQYF
TRBV27,TRBJ2-3,13,CASSSGSSDTQYF
TRBV6-6,TRBJ2-5,11,CASSQEETQYF
TRBV7-2,TRBJ2-1,18,CASSRRGGEGRRSNEQFF
TRBV6-5,TRBJ1-2,14,CASTRTGDGYGYTF
TRBV30,TRBJ2-3,13,CAWMGQATDTQYF
TRBV9,TRBJ1-2,16,CASSVVGDRGSHGYTF
TRBV28,TRBJ1-1,14,CASRGGTKNTEAFF
TRBV10-2,TRBJ2-3,11,CACRRADTQYF
TRBV25-1,TRBJ2-7,12,CASSLSSYEQYF
TRBV29-1,TRBJ1-4,16,CSVACPPRGLLVKLFF
TRBV7-3,TRBJ2-5,13,CASSFGRRETQYF
TRBV13,TRBJ1-5,14,CASSFRGGRQPQHF
TRBV4-3,TRBJ2-1,16,CASSQDYNEGRGEQFF
TRBV2,TRBJ1-1,16,CASSPTLGRVNTEAFF
TRBV30,TRBJ2-1,14,CAWSLGTAYNEQFF
TRBV5-1,TRBJ2-7,14,CASSAYQTMGEQYF
TRBV29-1,TRBJ2-2,12,CSTRMGTGELFF
TRBV2,TRBJ2-5,12,CASIFIAETQYF
TRBV4-2,TRBJ1-1,15,CASSQVIVQNTEAFF
TRBV6-5,TRBJ1-1,13,CASRYTRNTEAFF
TRBV7-9,TRBJ2-1,16,CASSSPAGGTDNEQFF
TRBV11-2,TRBJ1-1,14,CASSAGTLNTEAFF
TRBV27,TRBJ1-1,14,CASSFVGRSTEAFF
TRBV19,TRBJ1-1,15,CASSPIGQLNTEAFF
TRBV7-3,TRBJ2-1,17,CASSLLGAGGPRNEQFF
TRBV5-6,TRBJ2-7,15,CASSTPGQGPYEQYF
TRBV9,TRBJ2-3,15,CASSSSGRLTDTQYF
TRBV30,TRBJ2-3,13,CAWSAGVADTQYF
TRBV19,TRBJ2-7,14,CASSISSGTYEQYF
TRBV29-1,TRBJ2-5,13,CSVDKQGGKTQYF
TRBV10-3,TRBJ2-2,12,CAISESAGELFF
TRBV5-5,TRBJ2-5,16,CASSLEPTSYQETQYF
TRBV5-1,TRBJ2-1,14,CASSLDHPGNEQFF
TRBV5-8,TRBJ2-1,19,CASSLAYGLAGVRYNEQFF
TRBV25-1,TRBJ1-4,15,CASSGNRARNEKLFF
TRBV11-2,TRBJ2-7,13,CASSPTSGYEQYF
TRBV28,TRBJ1-2,14,CASSPGTEIWGYTF